The rows below give T cell receptor beta chains drawn from one sample of a study of CD8+ T cells in alopecia areata. Measured with immunoSEQ multiplex PCR; TCRdb has only the in-frame clones, and not every one. The sample records about 260,000 clones, about three fifths being singletons. This material consisted of CD4+ T cells sorted from blood, taken at week 52, from a patient treated with tofacitinib. The receptor set was obtained from a human donor with alopecia areata. The CDR3 runs from the conserved cysteine through the conserved F or W. A D gene is named only where the DNA matches it firmly. Size is stated for part of the rows, as once, few or many counts, or as a class when the clone is expanded.

abundance: .
j_gene: TRBJ1-6
d_gene: TRBD1
v_gene: TRBV5-1
CDR3nt: TGCGCCAGCAGCAGGACAGGGGCCTCCGATTCACCCCTCCACTTT
CDR3aa: CASSRTGASDSPLHF

abundance: .
j_gene: TRBJ1-4
d_gene: .
v_gene: TRBV25-1
CDR3nt: TGTGCCAGCGGCGGGCAGGGAACTAATGAAAAACTGTTTTTT
CDR3aa: CASGGQGTNEKLFF

abundance: .
j_gene: TRBJ2-5
d_gene: .
v_gene: TRBV5-1
CDR3nt: TGCGCCAGCAGCTTGGCCGGACAGCAGGAGACCCAGTACTTC
CDR3aa: CASSLAGQQETQYF

abundance: .
j_gene: TRBJ2-7
d_gene: TRBD1
v_gene: TRBV2
CDR3nt: TGTGCCAGCAGAAACAGGGGGCCGGGATACGAGCAGTACTTC
CDR3aa: CASRNRGPGYEQYF

abundance: few
j_gene: TRBJ2-1
d_gene: .
v_gene: TRBV29-1
CDR3nt: TGCAGCGTTTGGACCTACAATGAGCAGTTCTTC
CDR3aa: CSVWTYNEQFF

abundance: .
j_gene: TRBJ2-5
d_gene: TRBD1
v_gene: TRBV11-1
CDR3nt: TGTGCCAGCAGCCTGGGACAGGGGAAAGAGACCCAGTACTTC
CDR3aa: CASSLGQGKETQYF

abundance: few
j_gene: TRBJ2-3
d_gene: TRBD1
v_gene: TRBV30
CDR3nt: TGTGCCTGGACCCTGACAGGGTCCCCAGATACGCAGTATTTT
CDR3aa: CAWTLTGSPDTQYF

abundance: .
j_gene: TRBJ1-5
d_gene: .
v_gene: TRBV4-1
CDR3nt: TGCGCCAGCAGCCAACGGGACTGGAGCAATCAGCCCCAGCATTTT
CDR3aa: CASSQRDWSNQPQHF

abundance: .
j_gene: TRBJ1-2
d_gene: TRBD1
v_gene: TRBV7-2
CDR3nt: TGTGCCAGCAGGGGGACAGGGGCGGCTAGGGGCTACACCTTC
CDR3aa: CASRGTGAARGYTF

abundance: .
j_gene: TRBJ2-5
d_gene: TRBD2
v_gene: TRBV11-2
CDR3nt: TGTGCCAGCAGCTTAGCGAACGGGGGGGCCCTAGAGACCCAGTACTTC
CDR3aa: CASSLANGGALETQYF

abundance: .
j_gene: TRBJ1-2
d_gene: .
v_gene: TRBV7-2
CDR3nt: TGTGCCAGCAGCTTATGGGGAGCAGAGGGGCAGGGCTACACCTTC
CDR3aa: CASSLWGAEGQGYTF

abundance: .
j_gene: TRBJ2-7
d_gene: TRBD2
v_gene: TRBV5-1
CDR3nt: TGCGCCAGCAGCGATTCAGGACTAGCGGACGAGCAGTACTTC
CDR3aa: CASSDSGLADEQYF

abundance: .
j_gene: TRBJ2-3
d_gene: .
v_gene: TRBV6-1
CDR3nt: TGTGCCAGCACCAGATGGGGGGATACGCAGTATTTT
CDR3aa: CASTRWGDTQYF

abundance: .
j_gene: TRBJ1-2
d_gene: .
v_gene: TRBV7-4
CDR3nt: TGTGCCAGCAGCTTACGGGCGGCATCTGCTGGCTACACCTTC
CDR3aa: CASSLRAASAGYTF

abundance: .
j_gene: TRBJ2-5
d_gene: TRBD1
v_gene: TRBV6-6
CDR3nt: TGTGCCAGCAGCTCCCGACAGGGGCTTGTTCAAGAGACCCAGTACTTC
CDR3aa: CASSSRQGLVQETQYF